This T cell receptor (beta chain) stems from a study of T cells in Graves' hyperthyroidism and ophthalmopathy. Amplification targeted TCR beta CDR3 regions from RNA transcripts. First-round RT-PCR targeting the TCR CDR3 was performed with the HTBI primer set. Each CDR3 protein is one row after TCRdb ran MiXCR on the multiplex PCR reads. The sample has a few hundred thousand distinct CDR3 sequences, 15% to 19% seen once. CDR1 MNHNS and CDR2 SASEGT come from the germline V gene. The CDR3 spans 13 residues. The V gene lost 9 bases and the J gene lost 5 bases, with 13 bases spanning the gap. The chain recombines TRBV6-1 with TRBJ1-4, with no clear D. Sequencing was done on a sample of blood. The receptor was derived from a woman in her thirties with Graves' hyperthyroidism. CDR3 sequence: CASRSSGNEKLFF. CDR3 DNA sequence: TGTGCCAGTCGGAGCTCGGGAAATGAAAAACTGTTTTTT.